This is a list of T cell receptor beta chains from one sample in a study of CD8 T cells in Susac syndrome. TCRdb independently ran MiXCR on the immunoSEQ multiplex PCR reads; one entry per CDR3 protein. The data contain approximately 180,000 distinct CDR3 sequences, roughly 90% of them seen just once; the ten biggest clones take up approximately 0.086%. The sequenced sample consisted of CD4+ T cells from PBMCs. Every receptor here comes from a human donor with Susac syndrome. The CDR3 runs from the conserved cysteine through the conserved F or W. D genes are given only for firm matches. Part of the rows lack a size; the others show once, few, many or a class for expanded clones.

J: TRBJ1-1
size: few
V: TRBV12-3/TRBV12-4
length: 14
D: NA
CDR3: CASSPRTENTEAFF
DNA: TGTGCCAGCAGTCCGCGGACGGAGAACACTGAAGCTTTCTTT

J: TRBJ2-5
size: once
V: TRBV6-1
length: 14
D: NA
CDR3: CASSPMAASETQYF
DNA: TGTGCCAGCAGTCCCATGGCCGCAAGCGAGACCCAGTACTTC

J: TRBJ2-7
size: NA
V: TRBV7-6
length: 16
D: NA
CDR3: CASSRGDVLGSYEQYF
DNA: TGTGCCAGCAGCCGCGGTGATGTGTTGGGCTCCTACGAGCAGTACTTC

J: TRBJ1-6
size: few
V: TRBV9
length: 17
D: TRBD1
CDR3: CASSEAPGQGTYSPLHF
DNA: TGTGCCAGCAGCGAGGCCCCGGGACAGGGGACATATTCACCCCTCCACTTT

J: TRBJ2-5
size: NA
V: TRBV2
length: 15
D: NA
CDR3: CASSARRANEETQYF
DNA: TGTGCCAGCAGTGCGCGGAGAGCAAACGAAGAGACCCAGTACTTC

J: TRBJ2-2
size: NA
V: TRBV7-8
length: 17
D: NA
CDR3: CASSLAIALANTGELFF
DNA: TGTGCCAGCAGCTTAGCGATAGCGCTCGCGAACACCGGGGAGCTGTTTTTT

J: TRBJ2-3
size: NA
V: TRBV7-2
length: 17
D: TRBD2
CDR3: CASSLVASGRFADTQYF
DNA: TGTGCCAGCAGCTTAGTGGCTAGCGGGAGGTTCGCAGATACGCAGTATTTT

J: TRBJ1-4
size: NA
V: TRBV5-4
length: 13
D: NA
CDR3: CASSLMGNEKLFF
DNA: TGTGCCAGCAGCTTGATGGGTAATGAAAAACTGTTTTTT

J: TRBJ1-3
size: NA
V: TRBV20-1
length: 13
D: NA
CDR3: CSARQGNGNTIYF
DNA: TGCAGTGCTAGACAGGGTAATGGAAACACCATATATTTT

J: TRBJ2-1
size: NA
V: TRBV6-1
length: 13
D: NA
CDR3: CASSPMGGNEQFF
DNA: TGTGCCAGCAGTCCGATGGGTGGCAATGAGCAGTTCTTC

J: TRBJ2-1
size: NA
V: TRBV7-8
length: 14
D: NA
CDR3: CASSFGGRGNEQFF
DNA: TGTGCCAGCAGCTTTGGTGGTAGAGGCAATGAGCAGTTCTTC

J: TRBJ2-3
size: NA
V: TRBV15
length: 16
D: TRBD2
CDR3: CATSREGGGVVDTQYF
DNA: TGTGCCACCAGCAGAGAAGGCGGGGGTGTCGTAGATACGCAGTATTTT

J: TRBJ1-1
size: NA
V: TRBV10-3
length: 14
D: TRBD1
CDR3: CAIRPGQTVTEAFF
DNA: TGTGCCATCAGACCGGGACAGACGGTCACTGAAGCTTTCTTT

J: TRBJ2-2
size: NA
V: TRBV9
length: 16
D: NA
CDR3: CASSVDFGQGAGELFF
DNA: TGTGCCAGCAGCGTAGATTTCGGTCAGGGCGCCGGGGAGCTGTTTTTT

J: TRBJ1-3
size: NA
V: TRBV18
length: 14
D: NA
CDR3: CASSPVGDGNTIYF
DNA: TGTGCCAGCTCACCAGTAGGGGACGGAAACACCATATATTTT

J: TRBJ2-2
size: NA
V: TRBV18
length: 14
D: NA
CDR3: CASSEGGNTGELFF
DNA: TGTGCCAGCTCAGAGGGAGGGAACACCGGGGAGCTGTTTTTT

J: TRBJ1-1
size: NA
V: TRBV27
length: 15
D: NA
CDR3: CASSWAGTVNTEAFF
DNA: TGTGCCAGCAGCTGGGCCGGGACGGTGAACACTGAAGCTTTCTTT

J: TRBJ1-2
size: once
V: TRBV7-2
length: 14
D: TRBD1
CDR3: CASSAQQGAYGYTF
DNA: TGTGCCAGCAGCGCACAACAGGGGGCGTATGGCTACACCTTC

J: TRBJ2-5
size: NA
V: TRBV2
length: 11
D: NA
CDR3: CATRFQETQYF
DNA: TGTGCCACCAGGTTCCAAGAGACCCAGTACTTC

J: TRBJ2-5
size: NA
V: TRBV21-1
length: 13
D: NA
CDR3: CASSQKLQETQYF
DNA: TGTGCCAGCAGCCAAAAACTCCAAGAGACCCAGTACTTC

J: TRBJ2-5
size: NA
V: TRBV21-1
length: 16
D: NA
CDR3: CASILMGRKTQETQYF
DNA: TGTGCCAGCATCCTTATGGGCAGGAAGACTCAAGAGACCCAGTACTTC